This is a list of T cell receptor beta chains from one sample in a study of cytotoxic CD8 clonotypes in ibrutinib-treated CLL. Clones were sequenced by immunoSEQ multiplex PCR, and TCRdb holds only the in-frame ones, with some missing. The data show 140,000 or so clones, with roughly three quarters seen just once and 10% to 15% held by the top ten. This specimen was PBMCs, taken after 12 months of ibrutinib treatment. The source is a human donor with chronic lymphocytic leukemia. Each CDR3 is given with its conserved first and last residue. The D gene is left open where the match is weak. Part of the rows lack a size; the others show once, few, many or a class for expanded clones.

J gene | V gene | clone size | D gene | CDR3 DNA | CDR3 protein
TRBJ2-7 | TRBV4-2 | . | . | TGTGCCAGCAGCCCTGTCTCGTCCAGAGAACCTTACGAGCAGTACTTC | CASSPVSSREPYEQYF
TRBJ2-2 | TRBV28 | few | TRBD2 | TGTGCCAGCAATTCCGGACTAGCGGGATCATTCACCGGGGAGCTGTTTTTT | CASNSGLAGSFTGELFF
TRBJ2-1 | TRBV11-3 | . | TRBD2 | TGTGCCAGCAGATACCTCAGGGGGCTTGGACTAGCGGGAGATCCGAATGAGCAGTTCTTC | CASRYLRGLGLAGDPNEQFF
TRBJ2-7 | TRBV11-2 | . | . | TGTGCCAGCAGCTCCCCCAGGACCTACGAGCAGTACTTC | CASSSPRTYEQYF
TRBJ2-5 | TRBV7-9 | . | . | TGTGCCAGCAGCTTAGCCGCCGTCGGGGACGCCGTGTTTGAGACCCAGTACTTC | CASSLAAVGDAVFETQYF
TRBJ2-1 | TRBV4-1 | . | . | TGCGCCAGCAGCCAAGAGGGGACTCGTTACAATGAGCAGTTCTTC | CASSQEGTRYNEQFF
TRBJ2-3 | TRBV7-2 | . | TRBD2 | TGTGCCAGCGAACTAGCGGGAGGGCGCACAGATACGCAGTATTTT | CASELAGGRTDTQYF
TRBJ2-7 | TRBV6-5 | . | . | TGTGCCAGCAGTTACCTGGCGGAAACAGGGTACGAGCAGTACTTC | CASSYLAETGYEQYF
TRBJ2-7 | TRBV5-4 | . | . | TGTGCCAGCAGCCGCACTTTTCCACCCTCCGAGCAGTACTTC | CASSRTFPPSEQYF
TRBJ2-3 | TRBV4-2 | few | . | TGTGCCAGCAGCCAAGTTAGTAGGGCCGAGAATACGCAGTATTTT | CASSQVSRAENTQYF
TRBJ2-3 | TRBV7-6 | . | . | TGTGCCAGCAGCTTAGCGATGGGGTATGGAGGTAGCACAGATACGCAGTATTTT | CASSLAMGYGGSTDTQYF
TRBJ1-1 | TRBV30 | . | . | TGTGCCTCGAACCAAGGGCGACCTGAAGCTTTCTTT | CASNQGRPEAFF
TRBJ2-7 | TRBV19 | once | TRBD1 | TGTGCCAGTACCCCGGGACAGGGACCCTACGAGCAGTACTTC | CASTPGQGPYEQYF
TRBJ2-3 | TRBV5-1 | . | . | TGCGCCAGCAGCTTGGTGTCTAGCCTCGGAGATACGCAGTATTTT | CASSLVSSLGDTQYF
TRBJ1-4 | TRBV6-5 | . | . | TGTGCCAGCAGTTACTCGAACAGGGTCGGGAAACTGTTTTTT | CASSYSNRVGKLFF
TRBJ2-7 | TRBV10-3 | . | TRBD1 | TGTGCCATCAACCCCGGGACAGGGGCCTACGAGCAGTACTTC | CAINPGTGAYEQYF
TRBJ2-5 | TRBV7-2 | . | . | TGTGCCAGCAGCTCAGCGTGGCAGGGTGAGACCCAGTACTTC | CASSSAWQGETQYF
TRBJ1-2 | TRBV2 | . | TRBD1 | TGTGCCAGCAGTGTCCGGACAGGGAACTATGGCTACACCTTC | CASSVRTGNYGYTF
TRBJ2-7 | TRBV11-2 | . | TRBD2 | TGTGCCAGCAGCTCACTCAGACTAGCAGCCTACGAGCAGTACTTC | CASSSLRLAAYEQYF
TRBJ1-1 | TRBV23-1 | . | . | TGCGCCAGCAGTGTAGAGAAAAACCGCGGAATTCCACTCCTGAAGAACACTGAAGCTTTCTTT | CASSVEKNRGIPLLKNTEAFF
TRBJ2-1 | TRBV4-3 | . | . | TGCGCCAGCAGCCCGGTGGGGTCCTACAATGAGCAGTTCTTC | CASSPVGSYNEQFF
TRBJ2-3 | TRBV7-3 | few | TRBD2 | TGTGCCAGCAGCTTATCACTAGCGGGAGATCAAGATACGCAGTATTTT | CASSLSLAGDQDTQYF
TRBJ1-5 | TRBV9 | few | TRBD1 | TGTGCCAGCAGCGAGGACAGGACGTTCACTCAGCCCCAGCATTTT | CASSEDRTFTQPQHF
TRBJ1-1 | TRBV6-1 | . | . | TGTGCCAGCAAGGCGGTCACAGGGAATACTGAAGCTTTCTTT | CASKAVTGNTEAFF
TRBJ2-1 | TRBV19 | . | TRBD2 | TGTGCCAGTAGTGGACAAGGGACTAGCGGGACCAATGAGCAGTTCTTC | CASSGQGTSGTNEQFF
TRBJ1-5 | TRBV6-5 | . | . | TGTGCCAGCAGTCGCCCTCCAGGGCAGCCCCAGCATTTT | CASSRPPGQPQHF
TRBJ2-1 | TRBV6-6 | once | . | TGTGCCAGCAGTTTGGACTGGAATGAGCAGTTCTTC | CASSLDWNEQFF
TRBJ2-2 | TRBV10-1 | once | . | TGCGCCAGCAGTTTGTACGTCAACGGGGAGCTGTTTTTT | CASSLYVNGELFF
TRBJ2-7 | TRBV28 | . | . | TGTGCCAGCAGTACCCGTCTTGAGCAGTACTTC | CASSTRLEQYF
TRBJ1-2 | TRBV29-1 | . | . | TGCAGCGTTGATTCGGGGGATGGCTACACCTTC | CSVDSGDGYTF
TRBJ2-3 | TRBV4-3 | . | . | TGCGCCAGCAGCCAAGACAAGGTGACGCAGTATTTT | CASSQDKVTQYF
TRBJ2-1 | TRBV27 | . | . | TGTGCCAGCAGCGGGAATACCTACAATGAGCAGTTCTTC | CASSGNTYNEQFF
TRBJ2-3 | TRBV4-3 | . | TRBD2 | TGCGCCAGCAGCCAAGCCCTCTTGCTAGCGGGAGGCAGCACAGATACGCAGTATTTT | CASSQALLLAGGSTDTQYF
TRBJ1-1 | TRBV27 | few | . | TGTGCCAGCAGTTTATCGGGCAGAACCAACACTGAAGCTTTCTTT | CASSLSGRTNTEAFF
TRBJ1-2 | TRBV6-4 | few | . | TGTGCCAGCAGGGAGGGCTTGGGCTACACCTTC | CASREGLGYTF
TRBJ2-2 | TRBV6-1 | . | TRBD1 | TGTGCCAGCGGCAGAACGGGACAGACCGGGGAGCTGTTTTTT | CASGRTGQTGELFF
TRBJ2-7 | TRBV11-2 | . | . | TGTGCCAGCAGCCAGGAGACAGCCTCCTACGAGCAGTACTTC | CASSQETASYEQYF
TRBJ2-7 | TRBV7-9 | . | . | TGTGCCAGCAGCTTAGCCATCCGGGACGGACCAGGATTAGCCTACGAGCAGTACTTC | CASSLAIRDGPGLAYEQYF
TRBJ2-5 | TRBV6-1 | once | TRBD2 | TGTGCCAGCAGTGAAAGCACTAGCGGGATAAAGACCCAGTACTTC | CASSESTSGIKTQYF
TRBJ2-3 | TRBV19 | . | TRBD1 | TGTGCCGCACGGGACAGGGCCACAGATACGCAGTATTTT | CAARDRATDTQYF
TRBJ2-1 | TRBV29-1 | . | TRBD2 | TGCAGCGTTGAAGTAGGCCGCGGGAGCACCTACAATGAGCAGTTCTTC | CSVEVGRGSTYNEQFF
TRBJ1-1 | TRBV27 | . | . | TGTGCCAGCAGTGGGAACATGAACACTGAAGCTTTCTTT | CASSGNMNTEAFF
TRBJ1-2 | TRBV30 | . | . | TGTGCCTGTCTCCAGGAAACTAACTATGGCTACACCTTC | CACLQETNYGYTF